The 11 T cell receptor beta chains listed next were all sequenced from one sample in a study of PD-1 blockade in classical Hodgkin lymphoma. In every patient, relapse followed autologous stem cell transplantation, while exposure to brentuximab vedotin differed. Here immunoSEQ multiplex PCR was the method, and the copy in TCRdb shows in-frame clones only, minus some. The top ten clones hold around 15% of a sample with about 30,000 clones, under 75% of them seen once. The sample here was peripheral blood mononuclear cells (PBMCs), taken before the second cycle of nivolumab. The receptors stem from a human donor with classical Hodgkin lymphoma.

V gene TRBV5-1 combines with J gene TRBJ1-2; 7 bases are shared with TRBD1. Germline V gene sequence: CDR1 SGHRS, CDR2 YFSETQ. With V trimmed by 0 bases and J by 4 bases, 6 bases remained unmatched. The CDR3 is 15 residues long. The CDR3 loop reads CASSLEGQEGYGYTF. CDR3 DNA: TGCGCCAGCAGCTTGGAAGGACAGGAGGGCTATGGCTACACCTTC.

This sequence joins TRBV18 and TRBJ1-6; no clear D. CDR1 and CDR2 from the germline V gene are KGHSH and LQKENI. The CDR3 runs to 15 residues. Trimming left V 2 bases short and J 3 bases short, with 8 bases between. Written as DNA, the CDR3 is TGTGCCAGCTCACCAGACCAGCACTATAATTCACCCCTCCACTTT. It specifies CASSPDQHYNSPLHF.

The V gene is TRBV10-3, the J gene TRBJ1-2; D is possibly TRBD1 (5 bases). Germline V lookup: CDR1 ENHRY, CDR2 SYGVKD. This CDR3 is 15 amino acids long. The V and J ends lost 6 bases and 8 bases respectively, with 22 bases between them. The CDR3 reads CAIRFEGAYPQGYTF. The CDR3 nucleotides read TGTGCCATCAGATTCGAAGGGGCATACCCACAAGGCTACACCTTC.

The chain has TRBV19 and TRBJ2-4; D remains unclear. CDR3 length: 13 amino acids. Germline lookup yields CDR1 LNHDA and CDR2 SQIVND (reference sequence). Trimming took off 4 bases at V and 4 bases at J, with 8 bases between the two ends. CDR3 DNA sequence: TGTGCCAGTAGTACGACACCTAAAAACATTCAGTACTTC. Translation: CASSTTPKNIQYF.

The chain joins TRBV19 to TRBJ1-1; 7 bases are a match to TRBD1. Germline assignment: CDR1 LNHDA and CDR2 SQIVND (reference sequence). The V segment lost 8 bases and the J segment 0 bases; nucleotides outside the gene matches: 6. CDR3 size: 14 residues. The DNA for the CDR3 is TGTGCCAGTGGGGGACAGCTTTTGAACACTGAAGCTTTCTTT. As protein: CASGGQLLNTEAFF.

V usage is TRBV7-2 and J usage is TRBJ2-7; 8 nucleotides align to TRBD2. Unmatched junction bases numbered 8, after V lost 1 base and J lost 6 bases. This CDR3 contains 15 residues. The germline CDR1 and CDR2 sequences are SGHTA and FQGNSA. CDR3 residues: CASSLGPGGRFEQYF. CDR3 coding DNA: TGTGCCAGCAGCTTAGGCCCGGGGGGGCGGTTCGAGCAGTACTTC.

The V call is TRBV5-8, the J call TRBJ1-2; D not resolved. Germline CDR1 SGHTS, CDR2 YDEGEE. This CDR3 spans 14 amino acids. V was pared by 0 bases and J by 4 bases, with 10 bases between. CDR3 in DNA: TGTGCCAGCAGCTTGGCCAGGCCCGTCTATGGCTACACCTTC. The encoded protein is CASSLARPVYGYTF.

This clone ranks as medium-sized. CDR3 region: CASSSGGGYTF. In nucleotides, the CDR3 is TGTGCCAGCAGTTCGGGGGGAGGCTACACCTTC. The chain recombines TRBV6-5 with TRBJ1-2; a weak D match, TRBD1 (5 bases). The CDR3 is 11 amino acids. V shed 4 bases and J shed 8 bases, with 8 bases lying between them. The germline CDR1 and CDR2 sequences are MNHEY and SVGAGI.

The CDR3: CASSKGLAALGEQFF. The DNA of the CDR3 is TGTGCCAGCAGCAAGGGACTAGCGGCGCTGGGTGAGCAGTTCTTC. The chain combines TRBV7-6 with TRBJ2-1; TRBD2 matches at 11 bases. V was pared by 5 bases and J by 9 bases, with 9 bases of the junction left unmatched. The CDR3 contains 15 residues. Germline V gives CDR1 SGHVS, CDR2 FNYEAQ.

The CDR3 sequence is CASSWDRVNTEAFF. As DNA, the CDR3 is TGTGCCAGCAGCTGGGACAGGGTGAACACTGAAGCTTTCTTT. The chain has TRBV5-4 and TRBJ1-1, with TRBD1 identical over 9 bases. Trimming removed 3 bases from V and 0 bases from J; junction bases left unmatched: 0. Germline CDR1 SGHNT, CDR2 YYREEE (reference sequence). This CDR3 contains 14 residues. The variable domain in full, with the rest retrieved from reference TRBV5-4 and TRBJ1-1, is ETGVTQSPTHLIKTRGQQVTLRCSSQSGHNTVSWYQQALGQGPQFIFQYYREEENGRGNFPPRFSGLQFPNYSSELNVNALELDDSALYLCASSWDRVNTEAFFGQGTRLTVV.

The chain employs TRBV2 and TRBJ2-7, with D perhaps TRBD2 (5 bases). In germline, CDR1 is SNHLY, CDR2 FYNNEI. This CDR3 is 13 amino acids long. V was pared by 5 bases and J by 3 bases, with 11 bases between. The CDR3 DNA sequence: TGTGCCAGCAGTTACGGGGAAAACTACGAGCAGTACGTC. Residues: CASSYGENYEQYV.